This T cell receptor (beta chain) originates from a study of human T cells and chemical hapten exposure. Whole-study findings and limits: Compared to controls, expanded TCRs made significantly more large clusters of similar CDR3s.

Time point here: patch test 2, 6 weeks after DPC sensitization. Treatment in this sample: therapeutic diphenylcyclopropenone sensitization with weekly scalp DPC. Note on this clonotype: What it binds is unknown.

Unique molecular identifiers were attached to individual cDNA molecules within the library. TCRdb independently ran MiXCR on the RACE reads; one entry per CDR3 protein. Here the sample spans fewer than 100,000 distinct CDR3 sequences, over 7.5% being singletons. The sequences come from whole blood, collected in connection with sensitization to the hapten diphenylcyclopropenone (DPC). The receptor was derived from a woman aged 40 to 49 with alopecia areata. Some clones in this sample may be carry-over from other donors' samples.

The CDR3 DNA sequence: TGCAGTGCTAGAGATCTGGGCGGTCACATGATTAGCTCCTACAATGAGCAGTTCTTC. Translation: CSARDLGGHMISSYNEQFF. The rearrangement uses TRBV20-1 and TRBJ2-1; D unresolved. V was cut by 0 bases and J by 0 bases, with 21 bases left in between. The CDR3 is 19 amino acids. Germline-derived CDR1 and CDR2 are DFQATT and SNEGSKA (reference sequence).